This TCR beta chain was profiled in a study of tumor-infiltrating lymphocytes in primary liver carcinoma. Study details: Roughly 3.65 to 7.5 million productive TCRbeta reads were obtained per sample, with similar numbers across tissue types.

The V gene's germline CDR1 is KGHSH and CDR2 LQKENI. Deletions cut 3 bases from V and 0 bases from J, with 1 base between. This CDR3 is built from 12 residues. Starting material of 500 ng total RNA yielded TCR beta cDNA via a constant-region primer. Three nested multiplex PCR rounds, a slightly modified ARM-PCR, produced the libraries for TCR beta. Investigators reported that the first two PCR rounds, at 10 cycles each, used TRBV1-TRBV30 forward primers with a C-beta reverse primer. Each CDR3 protein is one row after TCRdb ran MiXCR on the multiplex PCR reads. Here the sample spans almost 200,000 distinct CDR3 sequences, 65% being singletons. The authors took blood RNA from unsorted whole blood and also extracted germline DNA.

Sequences were obtained from peripheral blood. This chain joins TRBV18 and TRBJ2-3; no clear D gene. The sequence was obtained from a woman in her fifties or sixties with primary liver carcinoma and hepatitis B virus infection. CDR3 DNA: TGTGCCAGCTCACCGAGCACAGATACGCAGTATTTT. It translates to CASSPSTDTQYF.